These T cell receptor beta chains were read from a single sample in a study of blood T cell repertoires in COVID-19. Using immunoSEQ multiplex PCR, the repertoire was profiled, and TCRdb retains in-frame clones only, with some absent. The sample lists under 500,000 clones, 70% to 90% occurring once. Sequencing was done on a sample of PBMCs or T cells enriched from blood (not recorded which). These receptors were collected from a woman aged 18-29 years with acute COVID-19. CDR3s include the opening cysteine and the closing phenylalanine or tryptophan. The order of the fields is clone size, J gene, V gene, D gene, CDR3 protein, CDR3 DNA. The D gene is left open where the match is weak. A clone size is listed for some rows: how often the clone was seen (once, few, many), or a class if it is expanded.

clone_size: NA; j_call: TRBJ2-7; v_call: TRBV7-2; d_call: TRBD2; cdr3_aa: CASSFSSGPTYEQYF; cdr3_nt: TGTGCCAGCAGCTTCTCTAGCGGCCCTACCTACGAGCAGTACTTC
clone_size: NA; j_call: TRBJ1-1; v_call: TRBV5-1; d_call: TRBD1; cdr3_aa: CASKTGGMNTEAFF; cdr3_nt: TGCGCCAGCAAGACAGGGGGAATGAACACTGAAGCTTTCTTT
clone_size: NA; j_call: TRBJ1-2; v_call: TRBV19; d_call: TRBD1; cdr3_aa: CASSDGYRGGYTF; cdr3_nt: TGTGCCAGTAGTGACGGGTACAGGGGTGGCTACACCTTC
clone_size: NA; j_call: TRBJ1-3; v_call: TRBV3-1/TRBV3-2; d_call: NA; cdr3_aa: CASSQASRVLSGNTIYF; cdr3_nt: TGTGCCAGCAGCCAAGCCTCCCGGGTCCTGAGCGGAAACACCATATATTTT
clone_size: NA; j_call: TRBJ1-6; v_call: TRBV9; d_call: TRBD1; cdr3_aa: CASSPRGSTNSPLHF; cdr3_nt: TGTGCCAGCAGCCCCAGGGGGTCTACGAATTCACCCCTCCACTTT
clone_size: NA; j_call: TRBJ2-7; v_call: TRBV5-5; d_call: TRBD1; cdr3_aa: CASSRTGTGVPYEQYF; cdr3_nt: TGTGCCAGCAGCCGAACAGGGACAGGGGTCCCCTACGAGCAGTACTTC
clone_size: NA; j_call: TRBJ2-2; v_call: TRBV9; d_call: NA; cdr3_aa: CASSVASSGELFF; cdr3_nt: TGTGCCAGCAGCGTAGCGTCGTCTGGGGAGCTGTTTTTT
clone_size: few; j_call: TRBJ1-5; v_call: TRBV19; d_call: TRBD1; cdr3_aa: CASSIVRTGTQPQHF; cdr3_nt: TGTGCCAGTAGTATAGTCCGGACAGGGACTCAGCCCCAGCATTTT
clone_size: NA; j_call: TRBJ2-5; v_call: TRBV7-6; d_call: NA; cdr3_aa: CASSSGTQYF; cdr3_nt: TGTGCCAGCAGCTCGGGGACCCAGTACTTC
clone_size: NA; j_call: TRBJ2-2; v_call: TRBV9; d_call: NA; cdr3_aa: CASSPWSGGDAGELFF; cdr3_nt: TGTGCCAGCAGCCCCTGGAGTGGGGGCGATGCCGGGGAGCTGTTTTTT
clone_size: NA; j_call: TRBJ1-2; v_call: TRBV27; d_call: TRBD1; cdr3_aa: CASSFSRDRRGTLGYGYTF; cdr3_nt: TGTGCCAGCAGTTTTTCGCGGGACAGGAGGGGTACGCTAGGCTATGGCTACACCTTC
clone_size: NA; j_call: TRBJ1-1; v_call: TRBV19; d_call: NA; cdr3_aa: CASQDTGTSEAFF; cdr3_nt: TGTGCCAGTCAAGACACAGGGACGTCTGAAGCTTTCTTT
clone_size: NA; j_call: TRBJ1-5; v_call: TRBV5-1; d_call: NA; cdr3_aa: CASSLESGAQPQHF; cdr3_nt: TGCGCCAGCAGCTTGGAAAGCGGTGCACAGCCCCAGCATTTT
clone_size: NA; j_call: TRBJ2-1; v_call: TRBV29-1; d_call: TRBD1; cdr3_aa: CSVGGGQGANNEQFF; cdr3_nt: TGCAGCGTCGGAGGTGGGCAGGGGGCCAACAATGAGCAGTTCTTC
clone_size: NA; j_call: TRBJ2-1; v_call: TRBV19; d_call: TRBD2; cdr3_aa: CASSMVAGGPNEQFF; cdr3_nt: TGTGCCAGTAGTATGGTAGCGGGAGGGCCGAATGAGCAGTTCTTC
clone_size: few; j_call: TRBJ1-5; v_call: TRBV28; d_call: NA; cdr3_aa: CASSFGQGSWPQHF; cdr3_nt: TGTGCCAGCAGTTTCGGTCAGGGGAGCTGGCCCCAGCATTTT
clone_size: NA; j_call: TRBJ2-1; v_call: TRBV9; d_call: TRBD1; cdr3_aa: CASSVDGQASNEQFF; cdr3_nt: TGTGCCAGCAGCGTAGACGGACAGGCGAGTAATGAGCAGTTCTTC
clone_size: once; j_call: TRBJ1-3; v_call: TRBV5-1; d_call: TRBD1; cdr3_aa: CASSLGTGGADTIYF; cdr3_nt: TGCGCCAGCAGCTTGGGGACAGGGGGCGCGGACACCATATATTTT
clone_size: NA; j_call: TRBJ1-2; v_call: TRBV28; d_call: NA; cdr3_aa: CASSSLRRGNGYTF; cdr3_nt: TGTGCCAGCAGTTCCCTCCGTAGAGGGAATGGCTACACCTTC
clone_size: NA; j_call: TRBJ2-1; v_call: TRBV6-5; d_call: NA; cdr3_aa: CAILATYNEQFF; cdr3_nt: TGTGCCATCCTAGCTACCTACAATGAGCAGTTCTTC
clone_size: few; j_call: TRBJ2-7; v_call: TRBV6-5; d_call: NA; cdr3_aa: CASSSRDTDPRRYF; cdr3_nt: TGTGCCAGCAGTTCTCGGGACACGGACCCCCGGCGGTACTTC
clone_size: once; j_call: TRBJ2-5; v_call: TRBV25-1; d_call: NA; cdr3_aa: CASSEFRGLEQETQYF; cdr3_nt: TGTGCCAGCAGTGAATTCAGAGGCTTAGAACAAGAGACCCAGTACTTC
clone_size: NA; j_call: TRBJ1-1; v_call: TRBV3-1/TRBV3-2; d_call: TRBD1; cdr3_aa: CASSRGQGGTEAFF; cdr3_nt: TGTGCCAGCAGCCGAGGACAGGGGGGTACTGAAGCTTTCTTT
clone_size: NA; j_call: TRBJ1-1; v_call: TRBV5-1; d_call: NA; cdr3_aa: CASSSEVSSEAFF; cdr3_nt: TGCGCCAGCAGTTCGGAGGTTAGCAGCGAAGCTTTCTTT
clone_size: NA; j_call: TRBJ2-5; v_call: TRBV12-3/TRBV12-4; d_call: NA; cdr3_aa: CASRTSTETQYF; cdr3_nt: TGTGCCAGCCGAACTAGCACGGAGACCCAGTACTTC
clone_size: many; j_call: TRBJ2-7; v_call: TRBV30; d_call: NA; cdr3_aa: CAWNSGDYEQYF; cdr3_nt: TGTGCCTGGAATTCGGGAGACTACGAGCAGTACTTC
clone_size: NA; j_call: TRBJ2-2; v_call: TRBV30; d_call: NA; cdr3_aa: CAWSDWGSGELFF; cdr3_nt: TGTGCCTGGAGCGACTGGGGCTCCGGGGAGCTGTTTTTT
clone_size: NA; j_call: TRBJ1-3; v_call: TRBV18; d_call: TRBD1; cdr3_aa: CASSPDRVKDTIYF; cdr3_nt: TGTGCCAGCTCACCGGACAGGGTTAAGGACACCATATATTTT
clone_size: NA; j_call: TRBJ1-5; v_call: TRBV7-8; d_call: TRBD1; cdr3_aa: CASSLGDRGRQPQHF; cdr3_nt: TGTGCCAGCAGCTTAGGCGACAGGGGCCGACAGCCCCAGCATTTT
clone_size: NA; j_call: TRBJ1-4; v_call: TRBV19; d_call: TRBD1; cdr3_aa: CASRGQSFNEKLFF; cdr3_nt: TGTGCCAGTAGGGGACAGAGCTTTAATGAAAAACTGTTTTTT
clone_size: NA; j_call: TRBJ1-5; v_call: TRBV7-6; d_call: TRBD1; cdr3_aa: CASSQRTGANQPQHF; cdr3_nt: TGTGCCAGCAGTCAAAGGACAGGGGCAAATCAGCCCCAGCATTTT
clone_size: NA; j_call: TRBJ1-3; v_call: TRBV30; d_call: NA; cdr3_aa: CAWSNRVSGNTIYF; cdr3_nt: TGTGCCTGGAGTAACAGGGTCTCTGGAAACACCATATATTTT
clone_size: NA; j_call: TRBJ2-7; v_call: TRBV9; d_call: NA; cdr3_aa: CASSVVSGYEQYF; cdr3_nt: TGTGCCAGCAGCGTAGTGTCAGGGTACGAGCAGTACTTC
clone_size: NA; j_call: TRBJ2-7; v_call: TRBV5-1; d_call: NA; cdr3_aa: CASSLTGREQYF; cdr3_nt: TGCGCCAGCAGCTTGACAGGCCGCGAGCAGTACTTC
clone_size: few; j_call: TRBJ1-3; v_call: TRBV6-4; d_call: TRBD1; cdr3_aa: CASSGTGGRTGNTIYF; cdr3_nt: TGTGCCAGCAGTGGTACAGGGGGCAGAACTGGAAACACCATATATTTT
clone_size: NA; j_call: TRBJ1-1; v_call: TRBV9; d_call: NA; cdr3_aa: CASSVRGSEAFF; cdr3_nt: TGTGCCAGCAGCGTAAGGGGGTCTGAAGCTTTCTTT
clone_size: NA; j_call: TRBJ1-4; v_call: TRBV5-5; d_call: NA; cdr3_aa: CASSSQLATNEKLFF; cdr3_nt: TGTGCCAGCAGCTCCCAACTTGCAACTAATGAAAAACTGTTTTTT
clone_size: NA; j_call: TRBJ2-5; v_call: TRBV13; d_call: NA; cdr3_aa: CASSKQRGVETQYF; cdr3_nt: TGTGCCAGCAGCAAACAAAGGGGTGTGGAGACCCAGTACTTC